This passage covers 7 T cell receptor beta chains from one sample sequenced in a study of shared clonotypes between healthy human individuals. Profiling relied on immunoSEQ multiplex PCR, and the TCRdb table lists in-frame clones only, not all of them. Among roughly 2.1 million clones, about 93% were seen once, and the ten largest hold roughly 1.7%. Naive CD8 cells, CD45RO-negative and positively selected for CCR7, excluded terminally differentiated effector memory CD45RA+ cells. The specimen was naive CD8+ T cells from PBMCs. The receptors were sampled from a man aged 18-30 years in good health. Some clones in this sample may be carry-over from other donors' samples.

The CDR3 here is CASSGQELLANYGYTF. CDR3 in DNA: TGTGCCAGCTCAGGACAGGAACTATTAGCTAACTATGGCTACACCTTC. The V call is TRBV18, the J call TRBJ1-2; 7 bases agree with TRBD1. V lost 5 bases and J lost 0; bases outside the gene matches: 9. This CDR3 comprises 16 residues. Germline CDR1 reads KGHSH; CDR2 reads LQKENI. Filled out from reference TRBV18 and TRBJ1-2, the complete variable domain reads NAGVMQNPRHLVRRRGQEARLRCSPMKGHSHVYWYRQLPEEGLKFMVYLQKENIIDESGMPKERFSAEFPKEGPSILRIQQVVRGDSAAYFCASSGQELLANYGYTFGSGTRLTVV.

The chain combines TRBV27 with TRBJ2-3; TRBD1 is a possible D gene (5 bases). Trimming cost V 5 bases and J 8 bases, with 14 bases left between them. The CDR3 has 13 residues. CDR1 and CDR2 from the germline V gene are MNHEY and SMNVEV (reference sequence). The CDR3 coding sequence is TGTGCCAGCAGTCCTACAGGTTTAGGTACGCAGTATTTT. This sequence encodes CASSPTGLGTQYF.

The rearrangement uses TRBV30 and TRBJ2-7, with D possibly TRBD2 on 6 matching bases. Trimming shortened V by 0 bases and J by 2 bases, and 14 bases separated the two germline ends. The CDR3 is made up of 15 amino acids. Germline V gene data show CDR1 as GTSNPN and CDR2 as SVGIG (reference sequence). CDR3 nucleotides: TGTGCCTGGAGTGTATTATCCGGGGGAGCCTACGAGCAGTACTTC. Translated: CAWSVLSGGAYEQYF.

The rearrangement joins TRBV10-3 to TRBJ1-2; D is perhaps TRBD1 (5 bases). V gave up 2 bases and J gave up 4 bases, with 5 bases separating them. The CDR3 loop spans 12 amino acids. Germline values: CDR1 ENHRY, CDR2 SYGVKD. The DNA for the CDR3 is TGTGCCATCAGTGAGGGGGCCTATGGCTACACCTTC. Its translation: CAISEGAYGYTF.

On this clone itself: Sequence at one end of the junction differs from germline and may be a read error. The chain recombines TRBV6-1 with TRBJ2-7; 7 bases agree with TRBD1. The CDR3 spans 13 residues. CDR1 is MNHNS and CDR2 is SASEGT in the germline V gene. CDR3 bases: TGTGCCAGTAGACAGGGCCTCTCCCACGAGCAGTACTTC. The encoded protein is CASRQGLSHEQYF.

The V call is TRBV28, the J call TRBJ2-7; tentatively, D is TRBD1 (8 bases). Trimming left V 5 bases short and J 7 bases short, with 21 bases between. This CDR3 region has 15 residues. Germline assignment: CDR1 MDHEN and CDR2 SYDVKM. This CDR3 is CASSRNPQGGAEQYF. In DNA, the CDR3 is TGTGCCAGCAGTCGAAATCCACAGGGGGGGGCGGAGCAGTACTTC.

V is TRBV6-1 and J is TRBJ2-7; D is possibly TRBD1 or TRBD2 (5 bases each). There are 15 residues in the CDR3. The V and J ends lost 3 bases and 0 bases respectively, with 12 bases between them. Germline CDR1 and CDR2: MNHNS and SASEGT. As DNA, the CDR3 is TGTGCCAGCAGTGATGGGGGATGGAGCTCCTACGAGCAGTACTTC. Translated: CASSDGGWSSYEQYF.